This note documents a single TCR beta chain sequence. The record originates from a study of blood T cell repertoires in COVID-19. For the study at large: Sites across the United States, Italy and Spain contributed samples from acute and convalescent COVID-19. T cells, B-cell-depleted T cells, or PBMCs supplied cDNA or gDNA.

Per the authors' pipeline: Counts of nucleated cells, estimated from reference gene primer amplification, were obtained. The data were produced by immunoSEQ multiplex PCR, yet TCRdb's version contains in-frame clones alone and is incomplete. V and J calls and clone size are those listed in that table; D and trimming were worked out from the DNA. The profile shows about 300,000 clones, about 85% of them singletons. Trimming left V 4 bases short and J 2 bases short, with 15 bases between. CDR3 size: 15 residues. CDR1 is SGHRS and CDR2 is YFSETQ in the germline V gene. The receptor was isolated from a human donor in a cohort sampled during active COVID-19. Sequencing was done on a sample of peripheral blood. The chain employs TRBV5-1 and TRBJ2-5; possible D gene TRBD2, 6 bases. The CDR3 bases are TGCGCCAGCAGCCCGGGGATGGCGGGGCAAGAGACCCAGTACTTC. Translating it yields CASSPGMAGQETQYF.